The rows below give T cell receptor beta chains drawn from one sample of a study of shared clonotypes between healthy human individuals. Clones were read by immunoSEQ multiplex PCR, and TCRdb kept only the in-frame ones, dropping some. Among around 1.4 million clones listed, just under 99% were seen once. The sample consisted of naive CD4+ T cells sorted from blood. These receptors all stem from a man aged 25-45 years in good health. Each CDR3 is given with its conserved first and last residue. D genes are given only for firm matches. Clone size, where shown, is once, few, many, or a class for clones that have expanded.

j_call: TRBJ2-5; d_call: TRBD2; v_call: TRBV7-2; clone_size: once; cdr3_nt: TGTGCCAGCAGCTCACCAGCGGGAGGGCCCGAGACCCAGTACTTC; cdr3_aa: CASSSPAGGPETQYF
j_call: TRBJ1-2; d_call: -; v_call: TRBV4-2; clone_size: -; cdr3_nt: TGTGCCAGCAGCCCGTATCAACAGGGAAACTATGGCTACACCTTC; cdr3_aa: CASSPYQQGNYGYTF
j_call: TRBJ1-4; d_call: -; v_call: TRBV6-5; clone_size: -; cdr3_nt: TGTGCCAGCAGTTCAAGAGACAGGCCCAATGAAAAACTGTTTTTT; cdr3_aa: CASSSRDRPNEKLFF
j_call: TRBJ2-1; d_call: TRBD2; v_call: TRBV9; clone_size: -; cdr3_nt: TGTGCCAGCAGCCCCGGGGCTAGCGGGAGGAATGAGCAGTTCTTC; cdr3_aa: CASSPGASGRNEQFF
j_call: TRBJ2-5; d_call: TRBD1; v_call: TRBV15; clone_size: -; cdr3_nt: TGTGCCACCAGCAGAGAGAGGGCCCAGGGGGTGGTTGAGACCCAGTACTTC; cdr3_aa: CATSRERAQGVVETQYF
j_call: TRBJ2-3; d_call: -; v_call: TRBV6-6; clone_size: -; cdr3_nt: TGTGCCAGCAGCCAGTCAGATACGCAGTATTTT; cdr3_aa: CASSQSDTQYF
j_call: TRBJ2-1; d_call: -; v_call: TRBV11-2; clone_size: -; cdr3_nt: TGTGCCAGCAGCTTAGCCCTGGACGGTGAGCAGTTCTTC; cdr3_aa: CASSLALDGEQFF
j_call: TRBJ2-7; d_call: -; v_call: TRBV4-1; clone_size: -; cdr3_nt: TGCGCCAGCAGCCCCAGCCAAGACCGGGTACTGGTTACCTACGAGCAGTACTTC; cdr3_aa: CASSPSQDRVLVTYEQYF
j_call: TRBJ2-1; d_call: -; v_call: TRBV27; clone_size: -; cdr3_nt: TGTGCCAGCAGTTTTGACATACCCTCCTACAATGAGCAGTTCTTC; cdr3_aa: CASSFDIPSYNEQFF
j_call: TRBJ1-2; d_call: TRBD1; v_call: TRBV2; clone_size: -; cdr3_nt: TGTGCCAGGACGGGACAGGGTAACTATGGCTACACCTTC; cdr3_aa: CARTGQGNYGYTF
j_call: TRBJ1-1; d_call: -; v_call: TRBV25-1; clone_size: -; cdr3_nt: TGTGCCAGCAGTGATACAGTTTTGGCCCCCTTCTTCTTT; cdr3_aa: CASSDTVLAPFFF
j_call: TRBJ2-7; d_call: -; v_call: TRBV9; clone_size: -; cdr3_nt: TGTGCCAGCAGCGTAGGTGGAGGGGAGGCCTACGAGCAGTACTTC; cdr3_aa: CASSVGGGEAYEQYF
j_call: TRBJ2-1; d_call: TRBD2; v_call: TRBV27; clone_size: -; cdr3_nt: TGTGCCAGCAGTTTTCATGGACTAGCGGGAAACAATGAGCAGTTCTTC; cdr3_aa: CASSFHGLAGNNEQFF
j_call: TRBJ2-1; d_call: TRBD1; v_call: TRBV7-8; clone_size: -; cdr3_nt: TGTGCCAGCAGCTTAGCGCCGTACAGGGGGCGAATGAATGAGCAGTTCTTC; cdr3_aa: CASSLAPYRGRMNEQFF
j_call: TRBJ2-7; d_call: -; v_call: TRBV10-3; clone_size: once; cdr3_nt: TGTGCCATCAGTGATACTAGATCCACCTACGAGCAGTACTTC; cdr3_aa: CAISDTRSTYEQYF
j_call: TRBJ1-1; d_call: -; v_call: TRBV5-6; clone_size: -; cdr3_nt: TGTGCCAGCAGCTTGGGATGGGGGGCATGGCGTGGGACTGAAGCTTTCTTT; cdr3_aa: CASSLGWGAWRGTEAFF
j_call: TRBJ2-5; d_call: TRBD1; v_call: TRBV19; clone_size: -; cdr3_nt: TGTGCCAGTACCGGGACAGGGGCGGTCAAGACCCAGTACTTC; cdr3_aa: CASTGTGAVKTQYF
j_call: TRBJ2-7; d_call: TRBD1; v_call: TRBV5-6; clone_size: -; cdr3_nt: TGTGCCAGCCGAACAACAGGGGTCAACGAGCAGTACTTC; cdr3_aa: CASRTTGVNEQYF
j_call: TRBJ2-3; d_call: -; v_call: TRBV28; clone_size: -; cdr3_nt: TGTGCCAGCAGTTTAGTATCAGGGACAGATACGCAGTATTTT; cdr3_aa: CASSLVSGTDTQYF
j_call: TRBJ1-1; d_call: TRBD1; v_call: TRBV7-3; clone_size: -; cdr3_nt: TGTGCCAGCAGCTTAACTTTCGGACAGGCGGAAGCTTTCTTT; cdr3_aa: CASSLTFGQAEAFF
j_call: TRBJ2-2; d_call: TRBD1; v_call: TRBV19; clone_size: once; cdr3_nt: TGTGCCAGTAGGAGGGACAGGGGGCGCACCGGGGAGCTGTTTTTT; cdr3_aa: CASRRDRGRTGELFF
j_call: TRBJ2-3; d_call: -; v_call: TRBV15; clone_size: -; cdr3_nt: TGTGCCACCACCACTGCCGGTCTAGATACGCAGTATTTT; cdr3_aa: CATTTAGLDTQYF
j_call: TRBJ2-1; d_call: -; v_call: TRBV18; clone_size: -; cdr3_nt: TGTGCCAGCTCACCACTGAGACTGGGAACCGACAATGAGCAGTTCTTC; cdr3_aa: CASSPLRLGTDNEQFF
j_call: TRBJ2-3; d_call: TRBD2; v_call: TRBV5-1; clone_size: -; cdr3_nt: TGCGCCAGCAGCTCAGAACCGGCTAGCGGAGACACAGATACGCAGTATTTT; cdr3_aa: CASSSEPASGDTDTQYF
j_call: TRBJ2-5; d_call: -; v_call: TRBV28; clone_size: once; cdr3_nt: TGTGCCAGCAGTTTACCCCTAGGCAGGGACGGGGGTGAGACCCAGTACTTC; cdr3_aa: CASSLPLGRDGGETQYF
j_call: TRBJ2-1; d_call: -; v_call: TRBV14; clone_size: -; cdr3_nt: TGTGCCAGCAGCCAATTATATGAGCAGTTCTTC; cdr3_aa: CASSQLYEQFF
j_call: TRBJ2-7; d_call: TRBD1; v_call: TRBV13; clone_size: -; cdr3_nt: TGTGCCAGCAGCGGAGACAGGGGAATCTACGAGCAGTACTTC; cdr3_aa: CASSGDRGIYEQYF
j_call: TRBJ2-2; d_call: -; v_call: TRBV5-1; clone_size: -; cdr3_nt: TGCGCCAGCAGCCCCGACAGATTCCCCGGGGAGCTGTTTTTT; cdr3_aa: CASSPDRFPGELFF
j_call: TRBJ2-3; d_call: TRBD2; v_call: TRBV4-3; clone_size: -; cdr3_nt: TGCGCCAGCAGCCAAGGCGCGGCGGGGGGCACAGATACGCAGTATTTT; cdr3_aa: CASSQGAAGGTDTQYF
j_call: TRBJ1-5; d_call: -; v_call: TRBV7-8; clone_size: -; cdr3_nt: TGTGCCAGCAGCCTCGCAGAGGGACCGTTCAATCAGCCCCAGCATTTT; cdr3_aa: CASSLAEGPFNQPQHF
j_call: TRBJ1-5; d_call: TRBD1; v_call: TRBV19; clone_size: -; cdr3_nt: TGTGCCAGTAGTCCCACAGGGGTAATCAATCAGCCCCAGCATTTT; cdr3_aa: CASSPTGVINQPQHF
j_call: TRBJ2-2; d_call: -; v_call: TRBV18; clone_size: -; cdr3_nt: TGTGCCAGCTCACCGTCTCAGGGTAGGACCGGGGAGCTGTTTTTT; cdr3_aa: CASSPSQGRTGELFF